The T cell receptor beta chain under discussion was sequenced for a study of shared clonotypes between healthy human individuals. Study in general: For every donor, three CD4 naive, three CD4 memory, two CD8 naive and one CD8 memory plates were used.

V was cut by 8 bases and J by 4 bases, with 14 bases left in between. The CDR3 consists of 13 residues. From germline, CDR1 is MDHEN and CDR2 SYDVKM. Produced via immunoSEQ multiplex PCR; TCRdb's table is partial and in-frame only. This table holds millions of clones, roughly 96% found once. This TCR came from a man aged 18 to 35 in good health. Material for sequencing was naive CD4+ T cells sorted from blood. The subset denotes: CD45RA+ positively selected. The rearrangement joins TRBV28 to TRBJ1-2, with D perhaps TRBD1 (5 bases). The CDR3 loop reads CASLTPGTYGYTF. The CDR3 nucleotides are TGTGCCAGCCTGACCCCAGGGACCTATGGCTACACCTTC.